The 17 T cell receptor beta chains below come from one sample, sequenced in a study of identical twins. One entry per CDR3 protein, called by TCRdb with MiXCR from the 5' RACE reads. The data contain fewer than 500,000 distinct CDR3 sequences, roughly an eighth of them singletons. The same specimen was also included in a second study, on yellow fever vaccine responses in identical twins.

Sequencing was done on a sample of CD4+ T cells sorted from blood. These receptors were collected from a woman younger than 30 in good health.

CDR3 loop: CASSGGVNRAQETQYF. In nucleotides, the CDR3 is TGTGCCAGCAGCGGAGGGGTTAATAGGGCCCAAGAGACCCAGTACTTC. The chain joins TRBV3-1 to TRBJ2-5, with D tentatively TRBD2 (6 bases). In germline, CDR1 is LGHDT, CDR2 YNNKEL (reference sequence). This CDR3 region has 16 residues. The V and J ends lost 5 bases and 1 base respectively, with 17 bases between them.

This CDR3 is CASSRLLTSPNEQFF. CDR3 in DNA: TGCGCCAGCAGCCGACTCCTGACCTCTCCTAATGAGCAGTTCTTC. This chain links TRBV5-1 with TRBJ2-1; D remains unclear. This CDR3 has 15 amino acids. Trimming shortened V by 4 bases and J by 7 bases, and 18 bases separated the two germline ends. Looked up from germline, CDR1 is SGHRS and CDR2 is YFSETQ. The full variable domain, completed using reference TRBV5-1 and TRBJ2-1, is KAGVTQTPRYLIKTRGQQVTLSCSPISGHRSVSWYQQTPGQGLQFLFEYFSETQRNKGNFPGRFSGRQFSNSRSEMNVSTLELGDSALYLCASSRLLTSPNEQFFGPGTRLTVL.

This clonotype was detected only a few times. The chain recombines TRBV10-3 with TRBJ2-3, with D uncertain. Trimming cost V 6 bases and J 0 bases, with 4 bases left between them. The CDR3 sequence is 12 residues long. Germline CDR1 reads ENHRY; CDR2 reads SYGVKD. The CDR3 protein is CAIRASTDTQYF. For the CDR3, the DNA is TGTGCCATCAGAGCGAGCACAGATACGCAGTATTTT.

V and J are TRBV3-1 and TRBJ1-1; unclear D gene. The V end was cut by 1 base, the J end by 3 bases, with 12 bases between. Germline values: CDR1 LGHDT, CDR2 YNNKEL (reference sequence). The CDR3 consists of 15 residues. Written as DNA, the CDR3 is TGTGCCAGCAGCCAAGCCGGGAGGGTCTACACTGAAGCTTTCTTT. This gives the protein CASSQAGRVYTEAFF. Looking up the rest from reference TRBV3-1 and TRBJ1-1 gives the full variable domain: DTAVSQTPKYLVTQMGNDKSIKCEQNLGHDTMYWYKQDSKKFLKIMFSYNNKELIINETVPNRFSPKSPDKAHLNLHINSLELGDSAVYFCASSQAGRVYTEAFFGQGTRLTVV.

For this clonotype: Possible read error: a much larger clone is one base away. The rearrangement uses TRBV28 and TRBJ1-1; no definite D call. V was pared by 4 bases and J by 0 bases, with 9 bases between. The germline CDR1 and CDR2 sequences are MDHEN and SYDVKM. The CDR3 runs 14 residues. CDR3 nucleotide sequence: TGTGCCAGCAGTTCCGGAGCCCTGAACACTGAAGCTTTCTTT. Protein: CASSSGALNTEAFF. Looking up the rest from reference TRBV28 and TRBJ1-1 gives the full variable domain: DVKVTQSSRYLVKRTGEKVFLECVQDMDHENMFWYRQDPGLGLRLIYFSYDVKMKEKGDIPEGYSVSREKKERFSLILESASTNQTSMYLCASSSGALNTEAFFGQGTRLTVV.

This clonotype was observed a few times. This chain joins TRBV6-1 and TRBJ1-1; D remains unclear. There are 13 residues in the CDR3. CDR1 and CDR2 from the germline V gene are MNHNS and SASEGT. V lost 6 bases to trimming and J lost 0 bases, with 8 bases between them. The CDR3 here is CASRGIVNTEAFF. CDR3 bases: TGTGCCAGCAGGGGGATAGTGAACACTGAAGCTTTCTTT.

This clonotype was counted only a few times. This rearrangement joins TRBV18 to TRBJ2-7; TRBD2 matches 9 bases. Germline V CDR1 and CDR2: KGHSH, LQKENI. V lost 2 bases and J lost 2; bases outside the gene matches: 1. The CDR3 is 14 amino acids. The CDR3, as DNA: TGTGCCAGCTCACCAGGCGGGGGGGCCTACGAGCAGTACTTC. Protein product: CASSPGGGAYEQYF.

Only a few counts were recorded for this clonotype. V is TRBV18 and J is TRBJ2-7; possibly TRBD1 for D (6 bases). Germline CDR1 reads KGHSH; CDR2 reads LQKENI. The CDR3 is made up of 16 amino acids. V lost 3 bases, J lost 3 bases, and 18 bases lay in between. CDR3 amino acids: CASSPLNRTAYYEQYF. The CDR3 coding sequence is TGTGCCAGCTCACCTCTAAACAGGACAGCTTACTACGAGCAGTACTTC.

This clonotype has just a few counts. For the CDR3, the DNA is TGTGCCAGCAGATACAGAGAGACCCAGTACTTC. As protein: CASRYRETQYF. The chain employs TRBV6-5 and TRBJ2-5; the D is unclear. The CDR3 has 11 residues. Germline CDR1 reads MNHEY; CDR2 reads SVGAGI. V lost 6 bases and J lost 4, with 6 bases in between.

The chain combines TRBV29-1 with TRBJ2-3; unclear D gene. V was shortened by 2 bases and J by 3 bases, with 6 bases between the two germline ends. This CDR3 region has 12 residues. CDR1 SQVTM and CDR2 ANQGSEA come from the germline V gene. The CDR3 loop is CSVESRTDTQYF. CDR3 coding DNA: TGCAGCGTTGAATCCCGGACAGATACGCAGTATTTT.

This clonotype was seen a handful of times. The rearrangement joins TRBV4-1 to TRBJ2-4; D is tentatively TRBD1 or TRBD2 (5 bases each). Trimming stripped 2 bases from V and 3 bases from J, with 11 bases between. This CDR3 has 15 amino acids. CDR1 and CDR2 (germline): MGHRA, YSYEKL. The CDR3: CASSQTGTSKNIQYF. The CDR3 DNA sequence: TGCGCCAGCAGCCAAACCGGGACGAGCAAAAACATTCAGTACTTC.

This clonotype was detected only a few times. Here the CDR3 reads CASSVGQGENSPLHF. The CDR3 DNA reads as TGTGCCAGCAGTGTGGGACAGGGGGAAAATTCACCCCTCCACTTT. V and J are TRBV12-3 or TRBV12-4 and TRBJ1-6; 11 nucleotides agree with TRBD1. J lost 7 bases, V lost 5 bases, and 4 bases had no gene match. This CDR3 is built from 15 residues.

Only a few counts were recorded for this clonotype. V is TRBV20-1 and J is TRBJ2-2; D ambiguous. The germline V gene encodes CDR1 DFQATT and CDR2 SNEGSKA (reference sequence). The CDR3 contains 11 residues. The CDR3 loop is CSVASTGELFF. Written as DNA, the CDR3 is TGCAGCGTGGCCAGTACCGGGGAGCTGTTTTTT.

At least ten counts were recorded for this clonotype. V and J are TRBV29-1 and TRBJ2-7, with 7 bases lining up with TRBD1. Per the germline V gene, CDR1 is SQVTM and CDR2 is ANQGSEA. The V and J ends lost 6 bases and 0 bases, in that order; junction bases with no gene match: 5. This CDR3 comprises 13 residues. CDR3 loop: CSVVGQTSYEQYF. CDR3 sequence (DNA): TGCAGCGTAGTGGGACAGACCTCCTACGAGCAGTACTTC.

This clonotype appeared once. The chain combines TRBV18 with TRBJ2-1; 7 bases line up with TRBD2. The CDR3 has 15 residues. Germline CDR1 KGHSH, CDR2 LQKENI. The J segment lost 5 bases and the V segment lost 2 bases, leaving 6 bases of the junction unmatched. In DNA form, the CDR3 reads TGTGCCAGCTCACCAGGGCATGGGGGGGACAATGAGCAGTTCTTC. It yields the protein CASSPGHGGDNEQFF.

The table lists this clonotype with a few counts. The J gene is TRBJ2-5, the V gene TRBV29-1; 8 bases are shared with TRBD2. V shed 7 bases, J shed 5 bases, and the junction held 9 bases outside the gene matches. The CDR3 loop spans 13 amino acids. In germline, CDR1 is SQVTM, CDR2 ANQGSEA. The CDR3 coding sequence is TGCAGCGCCGGACGGGGGGGGAAGGAGACCCAGTACTTC. Amino acids: CSAGRGGKETQYF.

This clonotype showed up just a few times. The gene calls are TRBV29-1 and TRBJ2-3; D unresolved. The CDR3 totals 12 residues. V was clipped by 8 bases and J by 0 bases, with 9 bases between them. The germline gives CDR1 SQVTM, CDR2 ANQGSEA. The CDR3 spells CSIRLSTDTQYF. DNA of the CDR3: TGCAGCATACGACTGAGCACAGATACGCAGTATTTT.